This T cell receptor beta chain was found in a study of shared clonotypes between healthy human individuals (dated by TCRdb to the early 2020s). A note on the overall study: A couple of women and a few men aged 18 to 49 years were included in the cohort. For each donor, CD4 naive and CD4 memory were each given three plates, CD8 naive was given two plates, and CD8 memory was given one plate. Blood TCR repertoires of five healthy adults were deeply sequenced to estimate repertoire size and the extent of clonotype sharing between individuals. Different laboratories and diverse techniques were used to prepare libraries and sequence TCR repertoires, to increase sequencing depth and limit assay-specific biases. Per donor, leukapheresis produced somewhere between about 0.94 and 9 billion PBMCs.

Using the deep immunoSEQ assay, multiplex PCR amplified TCR CDR3 regions from genomic DNA. Extracted genomic DNA from each cell subset was distributed evenly across all wells of several immunoSEQ 96-well plates, and each plate was treated as a replicate. Each replicate PCR for sorted subsets received about 180 ng genomic DNA, equal to about 30,000 T cell genomes. The purified libraries were quantified using a Qubit 3.0 fluorometer, sized with a Bioanalyzer 2100, and then quantified again using the KAPA Library Quantification kit. Every immunoSEQ 96-well plate was sequenced on a separate single-read 150-cycle Illumina NextSeq 550 flow cell. As for how the authors treated the data: Because the immunoSEQ output included only junctional sequences and no quality scores, the filtering could not be the same as the filtering used for full-length reads. To assign V/J genes and CDR3, sequences were annotated against IMGT germline references using PyIR, a Python wrapper for IgBLAST v1.9. Reads were removed for weak V/J assignments (E-value above 1e-6), missing CDR3, stop codons, out-of-frame junctions, or ambiguous translated residues. A V3J clonotype was defined by an identical inferred V gene, J gene, and CDR3 amino acid sequence. To compute the percentage overlap between repertoires, the number of shared unique clonotypes was divided by the size of the smaller repertoire. Three approaches were used to assess repertoire richness: RTK rarefaction, the Chao1 estimator, and Recon v2.1 estimates of unobserved clonotypes. Generation probabilities for all TCRbeta clonotypes obtained by the gDNA method from a handful of donors were computed using OLGA. TCRdb obtained this table from immuneACCESS and retained in-frame rearrangements with V and J assigned. These tables miss some clones; where compared with another copy, unresolved V genes account for less than half of the shortfall, and the remainder is unexplained. The D gene and trimming were derived from the DNA, and the V and J assignments and clone size from that table. Across this sample there are roughly 1,800,000 clones, with just under 95% seen only once. The top ten constitute 1% to 1.5% of the sample.

Comments on this clone: The specificity of this receptor is unknown. Base quality data are lacking; no much larger clone is found one base away.

From the germline V gene, CDR1 is SNHLY and CDR2 is FYNNEI. The CDR3 runs 12 residues from the cysteine to the phenylalanine. Only the CDR3 DNA stays, 36 bases, in frame from base 1. The junction carries 8 bases between V and J, which are trimmed by 6 bases and 3 bases respectively. CD8 naive samples were CD45RO-negative cells positively selected for CCR7, giving a CD45RA+CCR7+ population that excluded TemRA cells. Healthy HIV-negative adults with no recently reported acute infections or vaccinations were included as donors. All donors were Caucasian adults living in Nashville, Tennessee, USA. After blood collection by leukapheresis, PBMCs were isolated using Ficoll-Histopaque density gradient centrifugation and then cryopreserved in the vapor phase of liquid nitrogen. Purity and quantity of every magnetically sorted T cell population were checked by analytical flow cytometry. Genomic DNA was isolated from every sorted fraction and measured by UV absorbance on a Nanodrop 2000c.

General study outcomes and caveats: Pairwise subsampling indicated that sequencing depth was expected to affect the degree of clonotype sharing among donors. Sharing across a few donors was observed for about 5% of naive CD4, under 4% of naive CD8, 2.3% of memory CD4, and about 0.4% of memory CD8 clonotypes. Because the study included a small number of donors, the genetic and exposure-history diversity represented was limited. Naive subsets generally had larger estimated clonotype richness than memory subsets did. Even with the large sequencing depth, rarefaction of the sorted-subset datasets indicated that sequencing was incomplete. Compared with non-shared clonotypes, clonotypes shared by all four sorted-subset donors had higher generation probabilities. Sampling was limited to blood, and TCR repertoires in tissue likely differ from TCR repertoires in blood.

This sequence uses TRBV2 and TRBJ1-1, with the D gene uncertain. The sequence was obtained from a man in his late teens or twenties in good health. The specimen was naive CD8+ T cells sorted from blood. This sample's cell subset or site label indicates: CD45RA+CCR7+. The nucleotides are TGTGCCAGCAGATTGATATACACTGAAGCTTTCTTT. This is translated as CASRLIYTEAFF.